The rows below give T cell receptor beta chains drawn from one sample of a study of T cell repertoires in cytomegalovirus infection. MiXCR, run by TCRdb on the reads, gives a single entry per CDR3 protein. In the table there are about 260,000 distinct CDR3 sequences, roughly 10% of which are singletons. The specimen was PBMCs. The source is a human donor in good health (CMV status not recorded). Some clones in this sample may be carry-over from other donors' samples. The conserved cysteine and the conserved F or W are not part of the CDR3 here. Each record gives: J gene, CDR3 length, V gene, CDR3 protein.

TRBJ2-7 | 11 | TRBV20-1 | SGEGSRLDEQY
TRBJ1-4 | 10 | TRBV30 | AWSGGDEKLF
TRBJ1-4 | 13 | TRBV19 | ASTPQVATNEKLF
TRBJ2-7 | 12 | TRBV7-2 | ASSLVAGFAEQY
TRBJ1-2 | 12 | TRBV28 | ASSFRRRGYGYT
TRBJ2-4 | 17 | TRBV7-2 | ASSPLSDGERLAKNIQY
TRBJ2-7 | 11 | TRBV6-2/TRBV6-3 | ASRTVSAYEQY
TRBJ2-2 | 13 | TRBV5-1 | ASSWGQQRTGELF
TRBJ1-2 | 12 | TRBV7-9 | ASSPGLANYGYT
TRBJ2-2 | 13 | TRBV6-5 | ASRGQGARTGELF
TRBJ1-6 | 11 | TRBV6-6 | ASISGGGSPLH
TRBJ1-1 | 14 | TRBV6-2/TRBV6-3 | ASSYPVDRGNTEAF
TRBJ1-6 | 14 | TRBV7-2 | ASSPDMSGSYSPLH
TRBJ2-1 | 11 | TRBV6-4 | ASSSGTNNEQF
TRBJ2-1 | 14 | TRBV7-2 | ASSFLGTGKYNEQF
TRBJ1-1 | 15 | TRBV6-5 | ASSYSRFRGVGTEAF
TRBJ1-2 | 11 | TRBV20-1 | SPPADLAYGYT
TRBJ2-7 | 12 | TRBV20-1 | SASAGDGSYEQY
TRBJ2-7 | 9 | TRBV7-2 | ASGVSYEQY
TRBJ2-5 | 13 | TRBV6-1 | ASTEGLADQETQY
TRBJ2-1 | 16 | TRBV11-2 | ASSLVLGGPGSYNEQF